A selection of T cell receptor beta chains follows, all from one sample in a study of tumor-infiltrating lymphocytes in primary liver carcinoma. TCRdb re-analysed the multiplex PCR reads in MiXCR, keeping a single row per CDR3 protein. The sample carries 120,000 or so distinct CDR3 sequences, around 60% recorded once. Sequenced: liver tumor tissue from sampling region 1. These receptors all stem from a woman aged 60 to 75 with primary liver carcinoma and hepatitis B virus infection. Both conserved end residues are trimmed from each CDR3. The size field is filled for only some rows; it gives once, few, many or a size class.

J gene,clone size,V gene,CDR3 protein
TRBJ2-7,.,TRBV7-9,ANSTQTEPYEQY
TRBJ2-3,many,TRBV29-1,SVTEQGRDTQY
TRBJ2-7,.,TRBV6-5,ASKGVGGYEQY
TRBJ1-5,.,TRBV6-1,ASRGWAPGPSQPQH
TRBJ2-7,once,TRBV28,TSRASGLAGGQY
TRBJ2-7,many,TRBV12-3/TRBV12-4,ASSLGLLTYEQY
TRBJ2-3,.,TRBV11-2,TSSSGTIPANTQY
TRBJ2-1,many,TRBV4-1,ASSQRGVGGQRTVNEQF
TRBJ2-2,.,TRBV19,ASSKTGTNTWELF
TRBJ1-1,once,TRBV2,ASTSGGTEAF
TRBJ2-2,.,TRBV29-1,SVPGTSSANTGELF
TRBJ2-1,.,TRBV30,AWKASGSSLVLF
TRBJ1-5,.,TRBV10-3,AINAGQGGSSNQSQH
TRBJ2-5,.,TRBV7-9,ASSLGTPVGTETQY
TRBJ2-7,many,TRBV15,ATSSGTTYEQY
TRBJ1-4,many,TRBV12-3/TRBV12-4,ASSLGGGVEKLF
TRBJ1-2,.,TRBV28,ASSLLTGGSRGYI
TRBJ1-2,once,TRBV11-2,ASSLDPVTGKIYGYT
TRBJ2-7,.,TRBV6-6,TSSYRTGLGYERY
TRBJ2-3,.,TRBV9,ASSVGTSGADTQY
TRBJ2-2,many,TRBV6-1,ASSWGTGELF
TRBJ2-4,once,TRBV5-1,ARSLVGSQNIQC
TRBJ2-3,once,TRBV29-1,SVDGGGTDTHF
TRBJ2-1,.,TRBV11-2,ASSPRLDGTYNELF
TRBJ2-7,.,TRBV11-2,VSSPDFPREGSYEHY
TRBJ2-7,.,TRBV18,ASSPGRGKYEQY
TRBJ2-3,.,TRBV11-2,VSSLDLTDTQY
TRBJ2-2,.,TRBV11-3,ASSLKWLGQNTGELF
TRBJ2-1,.,TRBV11-2,AITKSGALNEQF
TRBJ1-1,few,TRBV29-1,SVEEGGTETF
TRBJ2-7,.,TRBV11-3,ASSSGGSRNEQQ
TRBJ1-5,.,TRBV7-9,ASSLGLGQPQH
TRBJ1-5,many,TRBV4-1,ASSQEGQGFELGNQPQH
TRBJ2-3,many,TRBV29-1,SVEGLHQGDTQY
TRBJ2-4,few,TRBV28,ASSSAGAKNIQY
TRBJ2-7,.,TRBV30,AWSVTGGQY
TRBJ2-1,once,TRBV7-8,TSSLKLAGSWDEQF
TRBJ2-5,.,TRBV11-2,ASSLTSGQDTQY
TRBJ2-1,.,TRBV11-3,ASRHPRAYSEQF
TRBJ1-4,many,TRBV11-2,ASSLAGGQGSSVGLELF
TRBJ2-3,few,TRBV30,AWSMPTQALY
TRBJ1-1,few,TRBV10-3,AIREGQPNTEAF
TRBJ2-5,.,TRBV5-1,ASSFGDRAQETQY
TRBJ1-1,many,TRBV28,ASTGSDTEAF
TRBJ2-7,.,TRBV11-2,AGNHIRHEQY
TRBJ2-3,.,TRBV6-4,TSSGTSTDTQY
TRBJ2-3,.,TRBV20-1,SARPPLGASGTTDTQY
TRBJ2-3,few,TRBV6-5,ATSRGTSGSTDTQY
TRBJ2-3,.,TRBV11-2,VSSLDRPDTQY
TRBJ2-7,many,TRBV4-1,ASSQGVGSVYEQY
TRBJ2-3,.,TRBV11-2,ISSPGLAGPDTQY
TRBJ2-3,many,TRBV6-2/TRBV6-3,ASSYSFARTDTQY
TRBJ2-1,medium-sized,TRBV11-2,ASSLESASEQF
TRBJ2-4,.,TRBV11-2,ASSLEGLAKNTQY
TRBJ1-6,.,TRBV7-2,ASSPGQFRSHLH
TRBJ1-5,.,TRBV28,ASSIGDRGFPDNQPQH
TRBJ1-5,many,TRBV6-1,ASRLTGGSNQPQH
TRBJ1-5,.,TRBV28,ASTADRGSNRPQH
TRBJ1-5,many,TRBV12-3/TRBV12-4,ASSPGQDNQPQH
TRBJ2-2,few,TRBV5-1,ASSLVGRTNTGELF